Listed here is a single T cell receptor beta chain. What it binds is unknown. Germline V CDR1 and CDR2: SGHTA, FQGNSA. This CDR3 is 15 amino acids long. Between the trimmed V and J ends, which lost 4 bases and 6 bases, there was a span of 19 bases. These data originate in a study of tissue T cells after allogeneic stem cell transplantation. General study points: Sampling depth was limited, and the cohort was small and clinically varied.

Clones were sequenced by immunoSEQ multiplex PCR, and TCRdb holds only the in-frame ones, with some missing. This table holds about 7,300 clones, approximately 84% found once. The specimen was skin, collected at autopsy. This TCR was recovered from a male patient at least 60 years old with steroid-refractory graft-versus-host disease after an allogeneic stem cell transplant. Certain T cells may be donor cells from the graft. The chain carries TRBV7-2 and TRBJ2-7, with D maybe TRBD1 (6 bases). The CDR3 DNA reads TGTGCCAGCAGCTACTCGAATCTACAGGGTCTCGAGCAGTACTTC. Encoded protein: CASSYSNLQGLEQYF.